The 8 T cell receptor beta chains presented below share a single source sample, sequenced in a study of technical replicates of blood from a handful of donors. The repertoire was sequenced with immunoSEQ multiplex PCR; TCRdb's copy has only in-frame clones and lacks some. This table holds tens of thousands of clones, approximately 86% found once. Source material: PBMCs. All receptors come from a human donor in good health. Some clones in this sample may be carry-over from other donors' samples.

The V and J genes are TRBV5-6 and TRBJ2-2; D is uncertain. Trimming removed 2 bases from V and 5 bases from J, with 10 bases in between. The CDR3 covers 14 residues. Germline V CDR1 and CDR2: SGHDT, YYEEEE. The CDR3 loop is CASSLLFRTGELFF. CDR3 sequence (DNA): TGTGCCAGCAGCTTACTATTCCGAACCGGGGAGCTGTTTTTT.

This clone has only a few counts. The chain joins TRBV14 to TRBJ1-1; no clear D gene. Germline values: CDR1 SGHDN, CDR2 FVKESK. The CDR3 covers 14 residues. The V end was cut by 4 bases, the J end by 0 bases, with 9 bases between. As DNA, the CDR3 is TGTGCCAGCAGCCGAGATTTATTGAACACTGAAGCTTTCTTT. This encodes CASSRDLLNTEAFF.

Here the CDR3 DNA reads TGTGCCAGTAGTATAGATTTCGGCAGGTCCCCAGATACGCAGTATTTT. Amino acids: CASSIDFGRSPDTQYF. This rearrangement joins TRBV19 to TRBJ2-3; D not resolved. The CDR3 is 16 amino acids. The germline V and J ends were trimmed by 0 bases and 4 bases, with 14 bases remaining between them. Germline V gives CDR1 LNHDA, CDR2 SQIVND (reference sequence).

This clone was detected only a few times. The DNA for the CDR3 is TGCGCCAGCAGCCCCGAGGGATCCTATGGCTACACCTTC. Translating gives CASSPEGSYGYTF. This chain joins TRBV5-1 and TRBJ1-2; D call uncertain. Trimming removed 4 bases at V and 4 bases at J, with 11 bases between. Germline V CDR1 and CDR2: SGHRS, YFSETQ. The CDR3 is 13 amino acids.

CDR3 coding DNA: TGCGCCAGCAGCCAAAATCATCCTCAGGGGACGGATAGGTCACCCCTCCACTTT. Translation: CASSQNHPQGTDRSPLHF. The chain uses TRBV4-3 and TRBJ1-6, with TRBD1 as a possible D gene (6 bases). The ends were cut back, 2 bases at V and 10 bases at J, with 24 bases in the middle. Germline V gene data show CDR1 as LGHNA and CDR2 as YSLEER. The CDR3 runs to 18 residues.

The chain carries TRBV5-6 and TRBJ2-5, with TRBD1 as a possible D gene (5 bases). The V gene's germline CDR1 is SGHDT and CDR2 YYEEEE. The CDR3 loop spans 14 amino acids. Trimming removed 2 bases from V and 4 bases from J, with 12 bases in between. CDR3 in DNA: TGTGCCAGCAGCTTTTCAGGGATGAGAGAGACCCAGTACTTC. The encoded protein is CASSFSGMRETQYF. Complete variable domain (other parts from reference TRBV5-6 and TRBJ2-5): DAGVTQSPTHLIKTRGQQVTLRCSPKSGHDTVSWYQQALGQGPQFIFQYYEEEERQRGNFPDRFSGHQFPNYSSELNVNALLLGDSALYLCASSFSGMRETQYFGPGTRLLVL.

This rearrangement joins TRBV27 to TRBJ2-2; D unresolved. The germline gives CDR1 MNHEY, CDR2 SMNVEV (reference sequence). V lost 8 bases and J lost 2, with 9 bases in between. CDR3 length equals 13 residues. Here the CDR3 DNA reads TGTGCCAGCCGTCCCTATAACACCGGGGAGCTGTTTTTT. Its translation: CASRPYNTGELFF.

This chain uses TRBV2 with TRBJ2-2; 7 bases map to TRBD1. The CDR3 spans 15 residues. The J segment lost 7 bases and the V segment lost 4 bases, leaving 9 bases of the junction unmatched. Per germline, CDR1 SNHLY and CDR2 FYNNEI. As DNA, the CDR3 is TGTGCCAGCAGTGTGAGCCGACAGGGTGACGGGGAGCTGTTTTTT. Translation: CASSVSRQGDGELFF.